Below, 29 T cell receptor beta chains from the same sample are listed, as sequenced in a study of PD-1 blockade in classical Hodgkin lymphoma. All patients relapsed after autologous stem cell transplantation, and brentuximab vedotin exposure varied. The protocol was immunoSEQ multiplex PCR, while the TCRdb copy is restricted to in-frame clones and leaves out a portion. The sample has about 110,000 clones; about 89% are singletons. This sample comprised peripheral blood mononuclear cells (PBMCs), obtained before the second cycle of nivolumab. Every receptor here comes from a human donor with classical Hodgkin lymphoma.

This clone was seen a single time. The CDR3 DNA reads TGCGCCAGCAGCGACGGGACTAGTAACACAGATACGCAGTATTTT. This encodes CASSDGTSNTDTQYF. This chain uses TRBV5-1 with TRBJ2-3; 8 bases are a match to TRBD2. Germline V gene data show CDR1 as SGHRS and CDR2 as YFSETQ. The CDR3 extends over 15 amino acids. Trimming took 4 bases from V and 2 from J; bases not matched to a gene: 6.

The chain combines TRBV30 with TRBJ1-1; D call uncertain. This CDR3 region has 11 residues. V lost 1 base to trimming and J lost 11 bases, with 11 bases between them. Per germline, CDR1 GTSNPN and CDR2 SVGIG (reference sequence). The CDR3 coding sequence is TGTGCCTGGAGTGAACCGCTCGCGGCTTTCTTT. Translating it yields CAWSEPLAAFF. Based on the CDR3 plus reference TRBV30 and TRBJ1-1, the full variable domain is SQTIHQWPATLVQPVGSPLSLECTVEGTSNPNLYWYRQAAGRGLQLLFYSVGIGQISSEVPQNLSASRPQDRQFILSSKKLLLSDSGFYLCAWSEPLAAFFGQGTRLTVV.

The CDR3 sequence is CATSRDPREPTYEQYF. The CDR3, as DNA: TGTGCCACCAGCAGGGACCCTAGGGAACCCACCTACGAGCAGTACTTC. The chain joins TRBV15 to TRBJ2-7, with D unresolved. The CDR3 sequence is 16 residues long. Per germline, CDR1 LNHNV and CDR2 YYDKDF (reference sequence). V lost 3 bases and J lost 2, with 17 bases in between.

The chain is built from TRBV30 and TRBJ1-1; D is ambiguous. Germline CDR1 GTSNPN, CDR2 SVGIG (reference sequence). The CDR3 covers 13 residues. Between the trimmed V and J ends, which lost 0 bases and 5 bases, there was a span of 10 bases. In nucleotides, the CDR3 is TGTGCCTGGAGTGTACGTCCCGGAACTGAAGCTTTCTTT. Translated: CAWSVRPGTEAFF.

V is TRBV7-2 and J is TRBJ2-1, with D possibly being TRBD2 (6 bases). This CDR3 has 13 residues. CDR1 SGHTA and CDR2 FQGNSA come from the germline V gene. V was clipped by 7 bases and J by 5 bases, with 12 bases between them. The CDR3 reads CASTSGLHNEQFF. CDR3 DNA sequence: TGTGCCAGCACCTCGGGACTCCACAATGAGCAGTTCTTC.

The CDR3 bases are TGTGCCAGCAGCCCTGGGACTAACTCCTACGAGCAGTACTTC. This translates into CASSPGTNSYEQYF. The chain uses TRBV7-9 and TRBJ2-7; 7 positions agree with TRBD2. V lost 5 bases and J lost 0; bases outside the gene matches: 4. The CDR3 loop spans 14 amino acids. Germline lookup yields CDR1 SEHNR and CDR2 FQNEAQ (reference sequence).

This clone came up once. The genes are TRBV21-1 and TRBJ2-5; no check of the table's D call, TRBD1, against the DNA was made. TRBV21-1 is a pseudogene locus. The CDR3 is made up of 16 amino acids. The chain's CDR3 is CASSTRDRDNQETQYF. CDR3 nucleotide sequence: TGTGCCAGCAGCACGAGGGACAGGGACAACCAAGAGACCCAGTACTTC.

This clone was seen only once. The chain recombines TRBV30 with TRBJ1-3; weak D call: TRBD1 (5 bases). The CDR3 covers 14 residues. Per the germline V gene, CDR1 is GTSNPN and CDR2 is SVGIG (reference sequence). V shed 3 bases and J shed 0 bases, with 9 bases lying between them. The CDR3 DNA sequence: TGTGCCTGGAGGGGGGAGGGCTCTGGAAACACCATATATTTT. Residues: CAWRGEGSGNTIYF.

The V call is TRBV5-8, the J call TRBJ1-2; 9 nucleotides line up with TRBD1. Germline lookup yields CDR1 SGHTS and CDR2 YDEGEE. The CDR3 sequence is 15 residues long. J gave up 4 bases and V 4 bases, and 8 bases lay outside the gene matches. CDR3 region: CASSGGTGLGYGYTF. For the CDR3, the DNA is TGTGCCAGCAGCGGAGGGACAGGGCTAGGCTATGGCTACACCTTC.

This rearrangement joins TRBV6-7 to TRBJ2-5; 8 nucleotides align to TRBD1. TRBV6-7 is identified as an open reading frame with a role that is uncertain. The junction had 14 bases not matched to a gene; V was cut back by 0 bases and J by 5 bases. The CDR3 is made up of 18 amino acids. CDR3 DNA: TGTGCCAGCAGTTACTCGGACAGGGACCCAAAGGAGGGGGAGACCCAGTACTTC. It codes for CASSYSDRDPKEGETQYF.

This chain joins TRBV19 and TRBJ2-1; D ambiguous. Germline V gene lookup returns CDR1 LNHDA and CDR2 SQIVND (reference sequence). CDR3 length: 8 residues. The CDR3 DNA reads as TGTGAATACAATGAGCAGTTCTTC. Encoded protein: CEYNEQFF.

The chain joins TRBV2 to TRBJ2-2; TRBD1 matches 9 bases. The germline gives CDR1 SNHLY, CDR2 FYNNEI. This CDR3 has 16 amino acids. Trimming removed 0 bases from V and 9 bases from J; junction bases left unmatched: 8. The CDR3: CASSEARGTGLRELFF. CDR3 nucleotides: TGTGCCAGCAGTGAAGCGCGGGGGACAGGGTTGCGGGAGCTGTTTTTT.

The chain joins TRBV18 to TRBJ2-2; 8 positions agree with TRBD2. V shed 8 bases and J 5 bases; nucleotides not matched to a gene: 13. From germline, CDR1 is KGHSH and CDR2 LQKENI. CDR3 length equals 16 residues. DNA for the CDR3: TGTGCCAGCAGCGAAGCGGGAGTTGCGAGGACCGGGGAGCTGTTTTTT. It translates to CASSEAGVARTGELFF.

This chain joins TRBV28 and TRBJ2-7; maybe TRBD2 (6 bases). Trimming stripped 6 bases from V and 7 bases from J, with 13 bases between. This CDR3 is 12 amino acids long. The germline V gene has CDR1 MDHEN and CDR2 SYDVKM. The CDR3 DNA reads TGTGCCAGCAGCCTGACTAGGCGGGAGCAGTACTTC. It codes for CASSLTRREQYF.

This clone showed up just a few times. J is TRBJ1-1 and V is TRBV29-1; 7 bases fit TRBD1. The CDR3 loop spans 13 amino acids. Germline CDR1 is SQVTM and CDR2 is ANQGSEA. J was trimmed by 2 bases and V by 6 bases; bases with no gene match: 6. The CDR3 DNA reads as TGCAGCGTCAGAACAGGGGCAAACACTGAAGCTTTCTTT. This encodes CSVRTGANTEAFF.

Only one count was recorded for this clone. The chain has TRBV14 and TRBJ2-3, with TRBD2 identical over 12 bases. The CDR3 runs to 16 residues. V trimming: 6 bases; J trimming: 5 bases; junction bases outside the gene matches: 9. Germline assignment: CDR1 SGHDN and CDR2 FVKESK. In DNA form, the CDR3 reads TGTGCCAGCAGTCAAAAGGGACTAGCGGGTGGAGATACGCAGTATTTT. Its protein product is CASSQKGLAGGDTQYF.

The V gene is TRBV18, the J gene TRBJ2-3; 14 bases align to TRBD2. Trimming took 4 bases from V and 4 from J; bases not matched to a gene: 4. The CDR3 extends over 16 amino acids. The germline V gene encodes CDR1 KGHSH and CDR2 LQKENI. The CDR3: CASSLTSGRASDTQYF. CDR3 in DNA: TGTGCCAGCTCACTGACTAGCGGGAGGGCCTCAGATACGCAGTATTTT.

The chain uses TRBV28 and TRBJ1-2, with D perhaps TRBD1 (6 bases). The CDR3 is 14 amino acids. Germline CDR1 reads MDHEN; CDR2 reads SYDVKM. V was pared by 2 bases and J by 4 bases, with 11 bases between. CDR3 DNA sequence: TGTGCCAGCAGTTTACAGGGGTCGGGCTATGGCTACACCTTC. Translated, it gives CASSLQGSGYGYTF.

The rearrangement links TRBV7-2 to TRBJ1-1, with 9 positions matching TRBD1. The CDR3 runs to 14 residues. V lost 4 bases and J lost 4; bases outside the gene matches: 4. CDR1 and CDR2 from the germline V gene are SGHTA and FQGNSA. This CDR3 is CASSSGTGSTEAFF. CDR3 bases: TGTGCCAGCAGCTCGGGGACAGGGAGCACTGAAGCTTTCTTT.

The genes are TRBV27 and TRBJ1-2; a possible D gene is TRBD1 (5 bases). The CDR3 spans 16 residues. Per germline, CDR1 MNHEY and CDR2 SMNVEV (reference sequence). Trimming took off 5 bases at V and 4 bases at J, with 20 bases between the two ends. For the CDR3, the DNA is TGTGCCAGCAGTCCCGGGGGGGTGAGGGTTGTCTATGGCTACACCTTC. Amino acid sequence: CASSPGGVRVVYGYTF.

V and J are TRBV6-5 and TRBJ1-3; the D is unclear. Trimming left V 2 bases short and J 1 base short, with 6 bases between. The CDR3 spans 14 residues. From germline, CDR1 is MNHEY and CDR2 SVGAGI. CDR3 protein: CASSYPGSGNTIYF. As DNA, the CDR3 is TGTGCCAGCAGTTACCCCGGGTCTGGAAACACCATATATTTT.

The chain recombines TRBV2 with TRBJ2-5; 10 nucleotides align to TRBD2. The ends lost 3 bases at V and 4 bases at J; junction bases unmatched: 8. This CDR3 region has 16 residues. The germline V gene encodes CDR1 SNHLY and CDR2 FYNNEI. CDR3 in DNA: TGTGCCAGCAGTGACGAGGGACTAGCGACGGGAGAGACCCAGTACTTC. This translates into CASSDEGLATGETQYF. The variable domain in full, with the rest retrieved from reference TRBV2 and TRBJ2-5, is EPEVTQTPSHQVTQMGQEVILRCVPISNHLYFYWYRQILGQKVEFLVSFYNNEISEKSEIFDDQFSVERPDGSNFTLKIRSTKLEDSAMYFCASSDEGLATGETQYFGPGTRLLVL.

Only one count was recorded for this clone. The V gene is TRBV27, the J gene TRBJ2-3, with 14 bases identical to TRBD2. CDR3 length equals 15 residues. Germline values: CDR1 MNHEY, CDR2 SMNVEV (reference sequence). Trimming cost V 4 bases and J 6 bases; bases outside gene matches: 3. For the CDR3, the DNA is TGTGCCAGCAGTTCCGGACTAGCGGGGGGCGATACGCAGTATTTT. Residues: CASSSGLAGGDTQYF.

The V call is TRBV9, the J call TRBJ2-1; TRBD2 agrees at 9 bases. Germline CDR1 reads SGDLS; CDR2 reads YYNGEE. V dropped 3 bases and J dropped 3; count of bases not matched to a gene: 19. This CDR3 is 20 amino acids long. This chain's CDR3 is CASSDARRASGVRGYNEQFF. CDR3 sequence (DNA): TGTGCCAGCAGCGACGCCCGTAGGGCTAGCGGGGTACGGGGCTACAATGAGCAGTTCTTC.

This chain joins TRBV11-2 and TRBJ2-1, with 9 bases that match TRBD2. Germline lookup yields CDR1 SGHAT and CDR2 FQNNGV. Trimming removed 1 base from V and 3 bases from J; junction bases left unmatched: 1. This CDR3 contains 15 residues. The CDR3 nucleotides are TGTGCCAGCAGCTTAGGGACTAGCGACTACAATGAGCAGTTCTTC. Its protein product is CASSLGTSDYNEQFF.

The chain combines TRBV10-2 with TRBJ2-2; perhaps TRBD1 as D (5 bases). V was pared by 5 bases and J by 6 bases, with 16 bases between. This CDR3 is built from 15 residues. Germline values: CDR1 WSHSY, CDR2 SAAADI. The CDR3 spells CASSSYKGPAGELFF. The CDR3 DNA reads as TGCGCCAGCAGTTCCTATAAGGGGCCGGCCGGGGAGCTGTTTTTT.

This clone was found once. V usage is TRBV4-1 and J usage is TRBJ2-2; TRBD1 agrees at 8 bases. Trimming took 1 base from V and 7 from J; bases not matched to a gene: 14. CDR3 size: 18 residues. Germline-derived CDR1 and CDR2 are MGHRA and YSYEKL. CDR3 DNA: TGCGCCAGCAGCCAAGTAATAATCAGGGGGCGGAAGAACGGGGAGCTGTTTTTT. Its translation: CASSQVIIRGRKNGELFF.

CDR3 nucleotides: TGTGCCAGCAGCCTTTCCTTAGCGGGAGGGGAGGCCCAGTACTTC. Translated: CASSLSLAGGEAQYF. This sequence joins TRBV6-6 and TRBJ2-5; 11 bases line up with TRBD2. The CDR3 runs to 15 residues. Germline CDR1 and CDR2: MNHNY and SVGAGI (reference sequence). The V gene end was trimmed by 6 bases and the J gene end by 9 bases; junction bases not matched to a gene: 12.

The chain has TRBV4-1 and TRBJ2-5; no reliable D call. Trimming shortened V by 0 bases and J by 5 bases, and 10 bases separated the two germline ends. CDR3 length equals 14 residues. Germline CDR1 and CDR2: MGHRA and YSYEKL. Written as DNA, the CDR3 is TGCGCCAGCAGCCAAGACCCAGGTCGCGAGACCCAGTACTTC. It codes for CASSQDPGRETQYF.